The 16 T cell receptor beta chains presented below share a single source sample, sequenced in a study of tumor and adjacent non-tumor tissue in lung cancer. This sample's RNA came from whole unsorted tissue. A modified ARM-PCR protocol with three rounds of nested PCR amplified TCRbeta. TCRdb re-called the multiplex PCR reads with MiXCR, one entry per CDR3 protein. The sample holds approximately 90,000 distinct CDR3 sequences, approximately 65% seen once. Sample: lung tumor tissue. These receptor sequences come from a man aged 60-69 years with non-small cell lung cancer.

This sequence joins TRBV6-5 and TRBJ1-1, with a tentative D call TRBD1 (5 bases). CDR1 and CDR2 (germline): MNHEY, SVGAGI. V dropped 9 bases and J dropped 4 bases, with 15 bases sitting between them. This CDR3 is 13 amino acids long. Written as DNA, the CDR3 is TGTGCCAGTAGGACCCAGGGCATCACTGAAGCTTTCTTT. Translating it yields CASRTQGITEAFF.

The chain combines TRBV29-1 with TRBJ2-1, with 10 bases matching TRBD1. CDR3 length: 14 amino acids. Germline CDR1 SQVTM, CDR2 ANQGSEA. The CDR3 DNA is TGCGACGTTGAAGGGGACAGGGGCTCCAATGAGCAGTTCTTC. Translated: CDVEGDRGSNEQFF.

With respect to this clonotype: A much larger clone is a single base away; this may be a read error. The rearrangement uses TRBV7-9 and TRBJ2-2; D perhaps matches TRBD1 (6 bases). The V gene's germline CDR1 is SEHNR and CDR2 FQNEAQ (reference sequence). This CDR3 region has 15 residues. The CDR3 here is CASSYWTANIGELFF. CDR3 nucleotides: TGTGCCAGCAGCTATTGGACAGCTAACATCGGGGAGCTGTTTTTT.

Judged by abundance, this clonotype is medium-sized. This chain uses TRBV20-1 with TRBJ2-1, with 14 positions matching TRBD2. Per the germline V gene, CDR1 is DFQATT and CDR2 is SNEGSKA (reference sequence). V was clipped by 4 bases and J by 7 bases; unmatched bases: 6. The CDR3 is 15 amino acids. In nucleotides, the CDR3 is TGCAGTGCTACCCGACTAGCGGGGGGGCGAAATGAGCAGTTCTTC. It is translated as CSATRLAGGRNEQFF.

This chain links TRBV14 with TRBJ2-2, with TRBD2 matching over 8 bases. CDR1 is SGHDN, CDR2 FVKESK, per germline. This CDR3 is built from 16 residues. V shed 6 bases, J shed 0 bases, and the junction held 6 bases outside the gene matches. CDR3: CASRRTSGANTGELFF. As DNA, the CDR3 is TGTGCCAGCAGGCGAACTAGCGGAGCGAACACCGGGGAGCTGTTTTTT. Using reference TRBV14 and TRBJ2-2 for the parts outside the CDR3, the full variable domain is EAGVTQFPSHSVIEKGQTVTLRCDPISGHDNLYWYRRVMGKEIKFLLHFVKESKQDESGMPNNRFLAERTGGTYSTLKVQPAELEDSGVYFCASRRTSGANTGELFFGEGSRLTVL.

A remark on this clonotype: At one end the junction does not follow the germline gene, possibly because of a read error. The J gene is TRBJ2-6, the V gene TRBV6-5; maybe TRBD2 (6 bases). This CDR3 has 15 amino acids. Germline V gene data show CDR1 as MNHEY and CDR2 as SVGAGI. DNA for the CDR3: TGTGCCAGTAGTTTGGAGGGCGCTGGGGCCAACGTCCTGACTTTC. This translates into CASSLEGAGANVLTF.

In this sample, this clonotype turned up a few times. Since a much larger clone is just one base distant, this may be a read error. This chain links TRBV6-2 or TRBV6-3 with TRBJ2-5; unclear D gene. Germline CDR1 is MNHEY and CDR2 is SVGEGT. This CDR3 has 13 residues. CDR3 nucleotide sequence: TGTACCAGCAGTTACGACGGTTACGGGACCCAGTACTTC. It is translated as CTSSYDGYGTQYF.

CDR3 sequence: CANMSTGGSSTDTQYF. The CDR3 bases are TGTGCTAACATGTCTACGGGGGGTTCGAGCACAGATACGCAGTATTTT. J is TRBJ2-3 and V is TRBV6-5; 7 bases map to TRBD2. The CDR3 covers 16 residues. Germline V CDR1 and CDR2: MNHEY, SVGAGI.

This clonotype is a singleton in its sample. One end of the junction varies from germline; a read error may be responsible. The chain recombines TRBV6-2 or TRBV6-3 with TRBJ2-3; the D gene is possibly TRBD2 (5 bases). CDR1 and CDR2 from the germline V gene are MNHEY and SVGEGT. This CDR3 has 15 amino acids. The CDR3 protein is CASSVLVGVEDMQYF. Here the CDR3 DNA reads TGTGCCAGCAGTGTTCTAGTGGGAGTTGAAGATATGCAGTATTTT.

As concerns this clonotype: Because it lacks the conserved phenylalanine or tryptophan at the end, this CDR3 is likely a read error. No DNA is shown, since the ends of the CDR3 on it are uncertain; the CDR3 is the one TCRdb lists. The V and J genes are TRBV4-2 and TRBJ1-2. The germline gives CDR1 LGHNA, CDR2 YNFKEQ. The CDR3 is 16 amino acids in total, end residues counted. The CDR3: CPSSQDLTSGWLGYIS.

This clonotype was recorded at least ten times. This rearrangement joins TRBV5-6 to TRBJ1-1; 8 nucleotides align to TRBD1. Germline V CDR1 and CDR2: SGHDT, YYEEEE. The ends lost 0 bases at V and 5 bases at J; junction bases unmatched: 6. This CDR3 region has 15 residues. For the CDR3, the DNA is TGTGCCAGCAGCTTGGCCCAGGGGGCAGGGACTGAAGCTTTCTTT. It yields the protein CASSLAQGAGTEAFF.

With regard to this clonotype: The germline gene is not matched at one end of the junction; a read error may be the cause. The chain is built from TRBV11-3 and TRBJ2-1; 8 bases line up with TRBD2. Germline CDR1 SGHNT, CDR2 YENEEA. CDR3 length equals 18 residues. The CDR3 reads CVSSLDKILAAAYNEQFF. DNA of the CDR3: TGTGTCAGCAGCTTAGATAAGATACTAGCGGCCGCCTACAATGAGCAGTTCTTC.

This clonotype appeared a few times. The junction and the germline gene differ at one end; a read error may be behind it. The chain is built from TRBV13 and TRBJ2-7; 8 nucleotides line up with TRBD2. The V gene's germline CDR1 is PRHDT and CDR2 FYEKMQ (reference sequence). The CDR3 loop spans 16 amino acids. CDR3 protein: CASSSRGSGVSYEQHF. In DNA, the CDR3 is TGTGCCAGCAGCTCCAGGGGTAGCGGGGTCTCCTACGAGCAGCACTTC.

With regard to this clonotype: A read error may be the cause here, since a much bigger clone is one base away. This chain connects TRBV29-1 to TRBJ1-1; D not resolved. CDR3 size: 11 residues. V lost 4 bases to trimming and J lost 8 bases, with 11 bases between them. CDR1 is SQVTM, CDR2 ANQGSEA, per germline. CDR3 DNA sequence: TGCAGCGTTGGATTTCAAGAGGAAGCTTTCTTT. Protein: CSVGFQEEAFF.

On this clonotype: This is likely a read error, given that the CDR3 carries no conserved phenylalanine or tryptophan at its end. This chain links TRBV10-3 with TRBJ2-1; 7 bases are shared with TRBD1. TRBJ2-7 explains the end of the DNA better; the J call may be wrong. Germline assignment: CDR1 ENHRY and CDR2 SYGVKD. The length of the CDR3 is 15 residues. CDR3 nucleotide sequence: TGTGTCATCAGTGGGACAGATAGCTCCTACAATGAGCAGTACTAC. This sequence encodes CVISGTDSSYNEQYY.

Comments on this clonotype: Here the CDR3 omits its conserved ending phenylalanine or tryptophan, so a read error is the likely source. This chain joins TRBV29-1 and TRBJ2-5; 7 bases are shared with TRBD2. The germline V gene has CDR1 SQVTM and CDR2 ANQGSEA. This CDR3 region has 13 residues. The V gene end was trimmed by 4 bases and the J gene end by 4 bases; junction bases not matched to a gene: 6. Here the CDR3 reads CSVGTSGIETQYI. DNA for the CDR3: TGCAGCGTTGGGACTAGTGGGATAGAGACCCAGTACATC.